The rows below give T cell receptor beta chains drawn from one sample of a study of T cells after yellow fever vaccination. MiXCR, applied by TCRdb to the 5' RACE reads, yields one record per CDR3 protein. The sample holds about 580,000 distinct CDR3 sequences; about a sixth are singletons and the top ten take roughly 17%. The sequencing here drew on PBMCs, taken 5 to 6 days after the first yellow fever vaccination. The source of these receptors is a man between 18 and 29 years old who received the YFV17D yellow fever vaccine. CDR3s include the opening cysteine and the closing phenylalanine or tryptophan. Each record gives: J gene, D gene, V gene, clone size, CDR3 protein, CDR3 DNA. The D gene is left open where the match is weak. Only some rows state a clone size, as once, few, many or a class for expanded clones.

j_call: TRBJ1-2
d_call: NA
v_call: TRBV6-1
clone_size: few
cdr3_aa: CASNKRGGEYGYTF
cdr3_nt: TGTGCCAGCAACAAACGCGGGGGGGAATATGGCTACACCTTC

j_call: TRBJ2-2
d_call: NA
v_call: TRBV5-5
clone_size: many
cdr3_aa: CASSRLDPGELFF
cdr3_nt: TGTGCCAGCAGCCGACTAGATCCCGGGGAGCTGTTTTTT

j_call: TRBJ1-4
d_call: NA
v_call: TRBV20-1
clone_size: few
cdr3_aa: CSVRWINEKLFF
cdr3_nt: TGCAGTGTTAGGTGGATAAATGAAAAACTGTTTTTT

j_call: TRBJ1-3
d_call: NA
v_call: TRBV7-2
clone_size: few
cdr3_aa: CASSLQGATGNTIYF
cdr3_nt: TGTGCCAGCAGCTTACAGGGTGCGACAGGAAACACCATATATTTT

j_call: TRBJ2-2
d_call: TRBD2
v_call: TRBV20-1
clone_size: NA
cdr3_aa: CSARDTGGTGELFF
cdr3_nt: TGCAGTGCTAGAGATACGGGGGGCACCGGGGAGCTGTTTTTT

j_call: TRBJ2-2
d_call: TRBD1
v_call: TRBV18
clone_size: NA
cdr3_aa: CASWDRMNTGELFF
cdr3_nt: TGTGCCAGCTGGGACAGGATGAACACCGGGGAGCTGTTTTTT

j_call: TRBJ2-1
d_call: TRBD1
v_call: TRBV5-1
clone_size: few
cdr3_aa: CASGPGTGTGNEQFF
cdr3_nt: TGCGCCAGCGGGCCCGGGACAGGGACGGGGAATGAGCAGTTCTTC

j_call: TRBJ2-5
d_call: NA
v_call: TRBV28
clone_size: few
cdr3_aa: CASSSPGWTQETQYF
cdr3_nt: TGTGCCAGCAGTTCGCCCGGGTGGACCCAAGAGACCCAGTACTTC

j_call: TRBJ1-6
d_call: NA
v_call: TRBV11-2
clone_size: few
cdr3_aa: CASSSIQYNSPLHF
cdr3_nt: TGTGCCAGCAGCTCAATACAGTATAATTCACCCCTCCACTTT

j_call: TRBJ2-5
d_call: NA
v_call: TRBV7-9
clone_size: few
cdr3_aa: CASSGNREGETQYF
cdr3_nt: TGTGCCAGCAGCGGCAACAGAGAGGGGGAGACCCAGTACTTC

j_call: TRBJ1-3
d_call: NA
v_call: TRBV11-2
clone_size: NA
cdr3_aa: CASSHRGNTIYF
cdr3_nt: TGTGCCAGCAGTCACAGAGGAAACACCATATATTTT

j_call: TRBJ2-5
d_call: NA
v_call: TRBV11-3
clone_size: many
cdr3_aa: CASSLGLGKTQYF
cdr3_nt: TGTGCCAGCAGCTTAGGGCTGGGAAAGACCCAGTACTTC

j_call: TRBJ2-5
d_call: TRBD1
v_call: TRBV6-6
clone_size: NA
cdr3_aa: CASRTGVETQYF
cdr3_nt: TGTGCCAGCAGGACAGGGGTGGAGACCCAGTACTTC

j_call: TRBJ2-3
d_call: NA
v_call: TRBV7-2
clone_size: few
cdr3_aa: CASSQMTDTQYF
cdr3_nt: TGTGCCAGCAGCCAGATGACAGATACGCAGTATTTT

j_call: TRBJ1-1
d_call: NA
v_call: TRBV14
clone_size: few
cdr3_aa: CASSQEQKTEAFF
cdr3_nt: TGTGCCAGCAGCCAAGAACAGAAAACTGAAGCTTTCTTT

j_call: TRBJ1-5
d_call: NA
v_call: TRBV20-1
clone_size: NA
cdr3_aa: CSASVLGENQHF
cdr3_nt: TGCAGTGCTAGCGTACTCGGGGAAAATCAGCATTTT

j_call: TRBJ2-3
d_call: TRBD2
v_call: TRBV10-3
clone_size: NA
cdr3_aa: CAISPLASLGSDTQYF
cdr3_nt: TGTGCCATCAGCCCACTAGCGTCGCTGGGATCAGATACGCAGTATTTT

j_call: TRBJ1-2
d_call: NA
v_call: TRBV4-3
clone_size: NA
cdr3_aa: CASSQDSTANYGYTF
cdr3_nt: TGCGCCAGCAGCCAAGATTCGACAGCTAACTATGGCTACACCTTC

j_call: TRBJ1-2
d_call: NA
v_call: TRBV4-3
clone_size: few
cdr3_aa: CASSQDFRGRYGYTF
cdr3_nt: TGCGCCAGCAGCCAAGATTTCCGGGGGAGGTATGGCTACACCTTC

j_call: TRBJ2-5
d_call: TRBD2
v_call: TRBV3-1
clone_size: few
cdr3_aa: CASSQRTSGIQETQYF
cdr3_nt: TGTGCCAGCAGCCAACGGACTAGCGGAATCCAAGAGACCCAGTACTTC

j_call: TRBJ1-5
d_call: NA
v_call: TRBV18
clone_size: NA
cdr3_aa: CASSLGLDFTRRNQPQHF
cdr3_nt: TGTGCCAGCTCACTCGGTCTGGACTTTACACGGAGGAATCAGCCCCAGCATTTT

j_call: TRBJ1-5
d_call: NA
v_call: TRBV5-1
clone_size: many
cdr3_aa: CASSLSGGNQPQHF
cdr3_nt: TGCGCCAGCAGCTTGTCAGGGGGCAATCAGCCCCAGCATTTT

j_call: TRBJ2-5
d_call: NA
v_call: TRBV7-7
clone_size: few
cdr3_aa: CASSLNHGGETQYF
cdr3_nt: TGTGCTAGCAGCTTAAATCATGGTGGGGAGACCCAGTACTTC

j_call: TRBJ2-5
d_call: TRBD1
v_call: TRBV12-3/TRBV12-4
clone_size: few
cdr3_aa: CASSTMDRAKETQYF
cdr3_nt: TGTGCCAGCAGTACGATGGACAGGGCAAAAGAGACCCAGTACTTC

j_call: TRBJ2-7
d_call: TRBD1
v_call: TRBV7-9
clone_size: many
cdr3_aa: CAVPGQGIEQYF
cdr3_nt: TGTGCCGTCCCGGGACAGGGTATCGAGCAGTACTTC

j_call: TRBJ1-1
d_call: NA
v_call: TRBV3-1
clone_size: NA
cdr3_aa: CASSPNRVYTEAFF
cdr3_nt: TGTGCCAGCAGCCCGAACAGGGTGTACACTGAAGCTTTCTTT

j_call: TRBJ1-5
d_call: NA
v_call: TRBV25-1
clone_size: few
cdr3_aa: CASSELSNQPQHF
cdr3_nt: TGTGCCAGCAGTGAACTGAGCAATCAGCCCCAGCATTTT

j_call: TRBJ2-3
d_call: NA
v_call: TRBV9
clone_size: few
cdr3_aa: CASSVVVGEGTDTQYF
cdr3_nt: TGTGCCAGCAGCGTAGTTGTGGGAGAAGGCACAGATACGCAGTATTTT

j_call: TRBJ1-1
d_call: NA
v_call: TRBV9
clone_size: NA
cdr3_aa: CASSVAGYLNTEAFF
cdr3_nt: TGTGCCAGCAGCGTAGCTGGATACCTGAACACTGAAGCTTTCTTT

j_call: TRBJ1-6
d_call: NA
v_call: TRBV27
clone_size: NA
cdr3_aa: CASRHRREGSYNSPLHF
cdr3_nt: TGTGCCAGCAGACATAGACGGGAAGGCTCCTATAATTCACCCCTCCACTTT

j_call: TRBJ2-3
d_call: TRBD1
v_call: TRBV5-1
clone_size: NA
cdr3_aa: CASSLEGASTDTQYF
cdr3_nt: TGCGCCAGCAGCTTGGAGGGGGCTAGCACAGATACGCAGTATTTT

j_call: TRBJ2-1
d_call: NA
v_call: TRBV10-3
clone_size: NA
cdr3_aa: CAIGQGHYNEQFF
cdr3_nt: TGTGCCATCGGCCAGGGACACTACAATGAGCAGTTCTTC

j_call: TRBJ1-6
d_call: TRBD1
v_call: TRBV7-9
clone_size: NA
cdr3_aa: CASSHKTQGGTNSPLHF
cdr3_nt: TGTGCCAGCAGCCACAAGACCCAGGGGGGGACGAATTCACCCCTCCACTTT

j_call: TRBJ1-6
d_call: NA
v_call: TRBV5-8
clone_size: NA
cdr3_aa: CASSFHSYNSPLHF
cdr3_nt: TGTGCCAGCAGCTTCCACAGCTATAATTCACCCCTCCACTTT

j_call: TRBJ2-7
d_call: TRBD2
v_call: TRBV5-4
clone_size: few
cdr3_aa: CASSSPSGGASEQYF
cdr3_nt: TGTGCCAGCAGCTCCCCTAGCGGGGGGGCGTCCGAGCAGTACTTC

j_call: TRBJ1-3
d_call: NA
v_call: TRBV10-3
clone_size: NA
cdr3_aa: CAISAAGALPSGNTIYF
cdr3_nt: TGTGCCATCAGTGCAGCAGGGGCGCTCCCCTCTGGAAACACCATATATTTT

j_call: TRBJ2-1
d_call: NA
v_call: TRBV7-2
clone_size: NA
cdr3_aa: CASRPPAGDEQFF
cdr3_nt: TGTGCCAGCAGACCTCCTGCCGGGGATGAGCAGTTCTTC

j_call: TRBJ2-2
d_call: NA
v_call: TRBV4-2
clone_size: few
cdr3_aa: CASSRTRDSNTGELFF
cdr3_nt: TGTGCCAGCAGCCGGACCCGGGACTCGAACACCGGGGAGCTGTTTTTT

j_call: TRBJ1-1
d_call: NA
v_call: TRBV12-3/TRBV12-4
clone_size: many
cdr3_aa: CASRGVGNTEAFF
cdr3_nt: TGTGCCAGCAGGGGGGTGGGGAACACTGAAGCTTTCTTT

j_call: TRBJ2-3
d_call: NA
v_call: TRBV5-1
clone_size: few
cdr3_aa: CASSPFRQSSTDTQYF
cdr3_nt: TGCGCCAGCAGCCCTTTTCGACAGTCTAGCACAGATACGCAGTATTTT

j_call: TRBJ2-2
d_call: NA
v_call: TRBV7-2
clone_size: NA
cdr3_aa: CASSVAGVTGELFF
cdr3_nt: TGTGCCAGCAGCGTCGCAGGGGTCACCGGGGAGCTGTTTTTT

j_call: TRBJ1-3
d_call: NA
v_call: TRBV19
clone_size: NA
cdr3_aa: CATFGRTLGGNTIYF
cdr3_nt: TGTGCCACTTTCGGTCGGACATTGGGTGGAAACACCATATATTTT

j_call: TRBJ1-1
d_call: NA
v_call: TRBV5-4
clone_size: once
cdr3_aa: CASSLEFEKEAFF
cdr3_nt: TGTGCCAGCAGCTTGGAGTTTGAGAAGGAGGCTTTCTTT

j_call: TRBJ2-5
d_call: NA
v_call: TRBV7-9
clone_size: few
cdr3_aa: CASSLRQYQETQYF
cdr3_nt: TGTGCCAGCAGCTTAAGGCAGTACCAAGAGACCCAGTACTTC

j_call: TRBJ2-1
d_call: TRBD1
v_call: TRBV10-3
clone_size: few
cdr3_aa: CAISEDRGYTMMQFF
cdr3_nt: TGTGCCATCAGCGAGGACAGGGGTTATACAATGATGCAGTTCTTC

j_call: TRBJ1-5
d_call: NA
v_call: TRBV16
clone_size: NA
cdr3_aa: CASSQSGPRAQHF
cdr3_nt: TGTGCCAGCAGCCAATCGGGGCCCCGAGCCCAGCATTTT

j_call: TRBJ2-2
d_call: NA
v_call: TRBV7-3
clone_size: NA
cdr3_aa: CASSLNLAYTGELFF
cdr3_nt: TGTGCCAGCAGCTTAAACCTAGCCTACACCGGGGAGCTGTTTTTT

j_call: TRBJ2-1
d_call: NA
v_call: TRBV6-2/TRBV6-3
clone_size: few
cdr3_aa: CASSIAGLGFPEQFF
cdr3_nt: TGTGCCAGCAGCATAGCCGGGTTAGGTTTTCCTGAGCAGTTCTTC

j_call: TRBJ2-6
d_call: NA
v_call: TRBV5-1
clone_size: few
cdr3_aa: CASTGRSSGANVLTF
cdr3_nt: TGCGCCAGCACCGGCAGGAGCTCTGGGGCCAACGTCCTGACTTTC

j_call: TRBJ2-3
d_call: NA
v_call: TRBV28
clone_size: NA
cdr3_aa: CASSRDRVGGPDTQYF
cdr3_nt: TGTGCCAGCAGCCGCGACAGGGTGGGAGGCCCAGATACGCAGTATTTT

j_call: TRBJ1-5
d_call: NA
v_call: TRBV12-3/TRBV12-4
clone_size: few
cdr3_aa: CASTVGGNQPQHF
cdr3_nt: TGTGCCAGCACCGTCGGGGGCAATCAGCCCCAGCATTTT

j_call: TRBJ1-1
d_call: NA
v_call: TRBV12-3/TRBV12-4
clone_size: few
cdr3_aa: CASSFSGGATEAFF
cdr3_nt: TGTGCCAGCAGTTTTTCCGGGGGCGCAACTGAAGCTTTCTTT

j_call: TRBJ1-5
d_call: NA
v_call: TRBV7-6
clone_size: few
cdr3_aa: CASSLESTQGRAPQHF
cdr3_nt: TGTGCCAGCAGCTTAGAGTCAACACAGGGCCGAGCGCCCCAGCATTTT

j_call: TRBJ2-5
d_call: TRBD2
v_call: TRBV5-1
clone_size: NA
cdr3_aa: CASSFWSQSGKTQYF
cdr3_nt: TGCGCCAGCAGCTTTTGGAGTCAGAGCGGGAAGACCCAGTACTTC

j_call: TRBJ2-3
d_call: TRBD2
v_call: TRBV20-1
clone_size: many
cdr3_aa: CSASGGATDTQYF
cdr3_nt: TGCAGTGCTAGCGGGGGGGCGACAGATACGCAGTATTTT

j_call: TRBJ2-2
d_call: NA
v_call: TRBV15
clone_size: few
cdr3_aa: CATTPGGTGNTGELFF
cdr3_nt: TGTGCCACCACCCCAGGAGGGACTGGGAACACCGGGGAGCTGTTTTTT

j_call: TRBJ1-4
d_call: NA
v_call: TRBV27
clone_size: NA
cdr3_aa: CASSASRGEKLFF
cdr3_nt: TGTGCCAGCAGTGCGTCACGAGGCGAAAAACTGTTTTTT

j_call: TRBJ2-5
d_call: NA
v_call: TRBV7-9
clone_size: NA
cdr3_aa: CASRLDSQETQYF
cdr3_nt: TGTGCCAGCAGACTCGACAGCCAAGAGACCCAGTACTTC

j_call: TRBJ1-1
d_call: NA
v_call: TRBV27
clone_size: few
cdr3_aa: CASSLSLGNLKEAFF
cdr3_nt: TGTGCCAGCAGTTTATCTTTAGGGAATCTCAAGGAAGCTTTCTTT

j_call: TRBJ1-5
d_call: NA
v_call: TRBV6-6
clone_size: many
cdr3_aa: CGAAVGGQPQHF
cdr3_nt: TGTGGGGCCGCGGTGGGAGGTCAGCCCCAGCATTTT